This T cell receptor (beta chain) came from a study of cytomegalovirus exposure and HLA in healthy donors. Study-level findings and limits: The listing of 150 or so TCR beta chains classed them as cytomegalovirus-associated.

To note about this clone: Its target is unknown.

The CDR3 totals 16 residues. Germline values: CDR1 MGHDK, CDR2 SYGVNS. Trimming took 3 bases from V and 4 from J; bases not matched to a gene: 6. The PCR contained 60 Vbeta and 13 Jbeta primers. Generated by immunoSEQ multiplex PCR, the TCRdb table keeps only in-frame clones and is missing some. Of some 170,000 clones listed, more than 60% are singletons. The clonotype originates from a woman between 55 and 75 years old in good health and CMV-seropositive. The chain is built from TRBV25-1 and TRBJ2-1; TRBD2 aligns across 10 bases. The sample taken for sequencing was PBMCs. This CDR3 reads CASSDQGLADYNEQFF. The CDR3 bases are TGTGCCAGCAGTGACCAAGGACTAGCGGATTACAATGAGCAGTTCTTC.